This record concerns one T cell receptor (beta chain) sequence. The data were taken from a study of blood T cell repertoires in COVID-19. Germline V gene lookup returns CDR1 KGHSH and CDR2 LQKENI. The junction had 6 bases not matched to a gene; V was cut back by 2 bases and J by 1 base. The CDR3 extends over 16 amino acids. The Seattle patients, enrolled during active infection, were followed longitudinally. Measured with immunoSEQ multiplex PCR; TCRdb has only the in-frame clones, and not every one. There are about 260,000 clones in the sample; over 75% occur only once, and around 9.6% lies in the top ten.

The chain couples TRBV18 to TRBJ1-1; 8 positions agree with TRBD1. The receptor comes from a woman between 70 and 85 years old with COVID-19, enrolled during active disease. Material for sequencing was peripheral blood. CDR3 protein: CASSPWDRRQNTEAFF. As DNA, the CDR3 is TGTGCCAGCTCACCATGGGACAGGAGACAGAACACTGAAGCTTTCTTT.